This T cell receptor beta chain was captured by sequencing in a study of identical twins' blood T cells. This clonotype was recorded at least ten times. CDR1 is SGHAT and CDR2 is FQNNGV in the germline V gene. The CDR3 consists of 15 residues. After removal of 5 bases from V and 5 bases from J, the junction contained 11 bases not matched to a gene. Each CDR3 protein is one row after TCRdb ran MiXCR on the 5' RACE reads. The data contain roughly 340,000 distinct CDR3 sequences, around 30% of them singletons. V gene TRBV11-2 combines with J gene TRBJ2-5; 7 bases align to TRBD1. The sample taken for sequencing was PBMCs. The TCR originated in a woman between 18 and 49 years old in good health. The CDR3, as DNA: TGTGCCAGCAGCCCAGACTCGACAGGGACGGAGACCCAGTACTTC. Residues: CASSPDSTGTETQYF.